Below are 3 T cell receptor beta chains sequenced from a single sample in a study of control samples from healthy donors and cancer patients. Only in-frame clones appear in the TCRdb table, and some are missing; sequencing was by immunoSEQ multiplex PCR. The data contain around 150,000 clones, over 85% of them singletons. Specimen: blood. The receptors shown here come from a woman between 35 and 50 years old in good health.

This clone showed up just once. CDR3 sequence reads: CASSNSQTGTASYEQYF. As DNA, the CDR3 is TGTGCCAGCAGTAATTCACAAACCGGGACAGCTTCCTACGAGCAGTACTTC. V is TRBV9 and J is TRBJ2-7; 7 bases agree with TRBD1. In germline, CDR1 is SGDLS, CDR2 YYNGEE. J gave up 1 base and V 5 bases, and 15 bases lay outside the gene matches. This CDR3 is 17 amino acids long. The whole variable domain, remainder taken from reference TRBV9 and TRBJ2-7, is DSGVTQTPKHLITATGQRVTLRCSPRSGDLSVYWYQQSLDQGLQFLIQYYNGEERAKGNILERFSAQQFPDLHSELNLSSLELGDSALYFCASSNSQTGTASYEQYFGPGTRLTVT.

This clone was detected once. The V call is TRBV10-1, the J call TRBJ1-1, with D uncertain. The CDR3 has 16 residues. Germline V gene data show CDR1 as WNHNN and CDR2 as SYGVQD (reference sequence). With 0 bases removed from V and 8 bases from J, the gap between germline ends came to 19 bases. The CDR3 bases are TGCGCCAGCAGTGAGTCGATCGGCCTTATGAGCCCGGAAGCTTTCTTT. Protein: CASSESIGLMSPEAFF.

The chain recombines TRBV18 with TRBJ2-7; 10 bases match TRBD1. The CDR3 extends over 14 amino acids. The germline CDR1 and CDR2 sequences are KGHSH and LQKENI. The trim removed 3 bases at V and 3 bases at J, leaving 2 bases unmatched. The chain's CDR3 is CASSPTGGSYEQYF. The CDR3 DNA reads as TGTGCCAGCTCACCGACAGGGGGCAGCTACGAGCAGTACTTC.